Each of the 18 T cell receptor beta chains below was sequenced from the same sample in a study of beta chain features in type 1 diabetes listed by TCRdb under 2018. The method behind the library was the immunoSEQ multiplex PCR assay. The High Capacity cDNA Reverse Transcription Kit was used to reverse transcribe all of the isolated RNA, meaning that expressed TCRB transcripts were what got sequenced. TCRdb provides this immuneACCESS table in a form limited to in-frame rearrangements. Some clones are lacking; in checked studies, under half of them reflect an unresolved V gene, and why the rest are absent is not known. This sample gives 150,000 or so clones in total; about a tenth of them show up just once. The ten largest clones represent around 0.68% of the sample. The source material was central memory CD4+ T cells from blood. The source of these receptors is a man between 18 and 29 years old in good health.

This clone was observed a handful of times. The chain combines TRBV7-8 with TRBJ1-1; D ambiguous. V was cut by 1 base and J by 7 bases, with 7 bases left in between. Germline-derived CDR1 and CDR2 are SGHVS and FQNEAQ. There are 12 residues in the CDR3. For the CDR3, the DNA is TGTGCCAGCAGCTTAGAACGGGTTGAAGCTTTCTTT. Its protein product is CASSLERVEAFF.

This clone was seen a handful of times. The genes are TRBV29-1 and TRBJ2-1, with TRBD2 as a possible D gene (5 bases). The CDR3 has 14 amino acids. CDR1 is SQVTM and CDR2 is ANQGSEA in the germline V gene. CDR3 protein: CSVDYPFGYNEQFF. The DNA for the CDR3 is TGCAGTGTAGACTATCCTTTTGGATACAATGAGCAGTTCTTC.

This clone was observed a handful of times. The chain employs TRBV7-9 and TRBJ2-1, with D perhaps TRBD2 (6 bases). The ends were cut back, 3 bases at V and 5 bases at J, with 11 bases in the middle. Germline V CDR1 and CDR2: SEHNR, FQNEAQ (reference sequence). The length of the CDR3 is 14 residues. Written as DNA, the CDR3 is TGTGCCAGCAGCTTTGGAGGGAGTAACAATGAGCAGTTCTTC. This sequence encodes CASSFGGSNNEQFF.

This clone was seen more than once but under ten times. The CDR3 DNA reads TGCGCCAGCAGGGAGGGACAGGGGAGCAATCAGCCCCAGCATTTT. This codes for CASREGQGSNQPQHF. This chain joins TRBV4-1 and TRBJ1-5; 10 bases line up with TRBD1. The CDR3 is 15 amino acids. The J segment lost 1 base and the V segment lost 6 bases, leaving 3 bases of the junction unmatched. Germline V lookup: CDR1 MGHRA, CDR2 YSYEKL.

This rearrangement joins TRBV28 to TRBJ2-7; tentative D call: TRBD2 (7 bases). The germline V gene encodes CDR1 MDHEN and CDR2 SYDVKM. CDR3 size: 16 residues. V was pared by 3 bases and J by 4 bases, with 19 bases between. CDR3 protein: CASSLGGGRTIYEQYF. CDR3 bases: TGTGCCAGCAGTTTGGGCGGGGGCCGTACTATATACGAGCAGTACTTC.

This clone has more than one count but fewer than ten. The chain is built from TRBV10-3 and TRBJ2-7, with a tentative D call TRBD1 (5 bases). The CDR3 has 12 residues. Trimming left V 8 bases short and J 2 bases short, with 10 bases between. Germline V CDR1 and CDR2: ENHRY, SYGVKD. In DNA form, the CDR3 reads TGTGCCATCCGTCAACAGGCCTACGAGCAGTACTTC. Translating it yields CAIRQQAYEQYF.

V is TRBV6-5 and J is TRBJ1-2; D might be TRBD1 (5 bases). CDR3 length: 13 amino acids. Germline V gene sequence: CDR1 MNHEY, CDR2 SVGAGI. The V gene lost 6 bases and the J gene lost 3 bases, with 11 bases spanning the gap. The CDR3 spells CASRSTGYYGYTF. In DNA, the CDR3 is TGTGCCAGCAGGTCTACAGGTTACTATGGCTACACCTTC.

This clone was counted between two and nine times. V is TRBV4-1 and J is TRBJ2-3; 11 bases align to TRBD2. J was trimmed by 2 bases and V by 5 bases; bases with no gene match: 9. Germline V gene lookup returns CDR1 MGHRA and CDR2 YSYEKL. This CDR3 has 17 residues. CDR3 in DNA: TGCGCCAGCAGCGAAGGCCGACTAGCGGGGTCCACAGATACGCAGTATTTT. This codes for CASSEGRLAGSTDTQYF.

The chain joins TRBV4-2 to TRBJ1-2; 11 bases match TRBD1. Germline-derived CDR1 and CDR2 are LGHNA and YNFKEQ. J lost 1 base, V lost 1 base, and 8 bases had no gene match. CDR3 length: 18 amino acids. The CDR3 region has the DNA TGTGCCAGCAGCCAAGTTGGTGGACAGGGGGCCGTTAACTATGGCTACACCTTC. Its translation: CASSQVGGQGAVNYGYTF.

CDR3 sequence (DNA): TGTGCCAGCAGCCTTGACAGGAATCAGCCCCAGCATTTT. This translates into CASSLDRNQPQHF. This chain links TRBV6-5 with TRBJ1-5; the D gene is possibly TRBD1 (6 bases). This CDR3 comprises 13 residues. V lost 6 bases, J lost 4 bases, and 10 bases lay in between. Germline V gene sequence: CDR1 MNHEY, CDR2 SVGAGI.

This clone was observed many times. The rearrangement links TRBV19 to TRBJ2-6; TRBD2 agrees at 7 bases. The CDR3 has 14 amino acids. The germline gives CDR1 LNHDA, CDR2 SQIVND (reference sequence). V trimming: 5 bases; J trimming: 2 bases; junction bases outside the gene matches: 0. The CDR3 is CASSREAGANVLTF. The CDR3 coding sequence is TGTGCCAGTAGTCGGGAGGCTGGGGCCAACGTCCTGACTTTC.

This clone was found a few times. The V call is TRBV9, the J call TRBJ2-1; 11 bases are shared with TRBD2. V was pared by 0 bases and J by 6 bases, with 5 bases of the junction left unmatched. Germline V CDR1 and CDR2: SGDLS, YYNGEE. The CDR3 length is 16 residues. The CDR3: CASSVGTSGGLNEQFF. CDR3 DNA: TGTGCCAGCAGCGTAGGCACTAGCGGGGGCCTCAATGAGCAGTTCTTC. Filled out from reference TRBV9 and TRBJ2-1, the complete variable domain reads DSGVTQTPKHLITATGQRVTLRCSPRSGDLSVYWYQQSLDQGLQFLIQYYNGEERAKGNILERFSAQQFPDLHSELNLSSLELGDSALYFCASSVGTSGGLNEQFFGPGTRLTVL.

The chain uses TRBV19 and TRBJ1-5; 10 positions agree with TRBD1. Germline CDR1 reads LNHDA; CDR2 reads SQIVND (reference sequence). The CDR3 is 14 residues long. The V segment lost 8 bases and the J segment 5 bases; nucleotides outside the gene matches: 6. The chain's CDR3 is CASGGQGGHQPQHF. In DNA, the CDR3 is TGTGCCAGTGGCGGACAGGGGGGTCATCAGCCCCAGCATTTT.

This clone has just a few counts. The chain employs TRBV23-1 and TRBJ2-3, with a weak D call TRBD2 (6 bases). TRBV23-1 is assigned to the ORF class and has an uncertain function. This CDR3 region has 18 residues. V shed 0 bases and J shed 4 bases, with 20 bases lying between them. CDR3 bases: TGCGCCAGCAGTCAATCAGAGGCGGAGGGTTTGTCCGCAGATACGCAGTATTTT. It translates to CASSQSEAEGLSADTQYF.

This clone was counted only a few times. V and J are TRBV23-1 and TRBJ2-1; 8 bases align to TRBD1. TRBV23-1 is flagged as an ORF with uncertain function. Trimming at V came to 0 bases and at J to 9 bases, leaving 10 bases not matched to a gene. The length of the CDR3 is 16 residues. CDR3 sequence: CASSQSEGTGLSEQFF. The CDR3 DNA is TGCGCCAGCAGTCAATCCGAGGGGACAGGTCTAAGTGAGCAGTTCTTC.

This clone has a count of ten or more. The chain couples TRBV7-9 to TRBJ2-4; D remains ambiguous. The V end lost 1 base, the J end lost 0 bases, and 7 bases lay between the germline ends. CDR1 SEHNR and CDR2 FQNEAQ come from the germline V gene (reference sequence). The CDR3 consists of 15 residues. The CDR3 coding sequence is TGTGCCAGCAGCTTAGAACAGATAGCCAAAAACATTCAGTACTTC. Protein product: CASSLEQIAKNIQYF.

The genes are TRBV11-2 and TRBJ1-1, with D maybe TRBD1 (6 bases). Germline V gives CDR1 SGHAT, CDR2 FQNNGV. The CDR3 sequence is 12 residues long. The V end was cut by 5 bases, the J end by 5 bases, with 9 bases between. The CDR3 region has the DNA TGTGCCAGCAGCGGTACAGGGACTGAAGCTTTCTTT. Protein: CASSGTGTEAFF.

This clone has just a few counts. This chain links TRBV5-1 with TRBJ2-3, with 12 bases fitting TRBD2. Germline CDR1 reads SGHRS; CDR2 reads YFSETQ. The CDR3 spans 16 residues. Trimming removed 2 bases from V and 4 bases from J; junction bases left unmatched: 5. In nucleotides, the CDR3 is TGCGCCAGCAGCTTCCTAGCGGGGGGGCCACCAGATACGCAGTATTTT. Its protein is CASSFLAGGPPDTQYF. The full variable domain, completed using reference TRBV5-1 and TRBJ2-3, is KAGVTQTPRYLIKTRGQQVTLSCSPISGHRSVSWYQQTPGQGLQFLFEYFSETQRNKGNFPGRFSGRQFSNSRSEMNVSTLELGDSALYLCASSFLAGGPPDTQYFGPGTRLTVL.